This record looks at one TCR beta chain sequence and its context. Antigen: not known. The CDR3 extends over 15 amino acids. Trimming cost V 6 bases and J 7 bases; bases outside gene matches: 9. CDR1 is SNHLY and CDR2 is FYNNEI in the germline V gene. Treatment described: roughly ten-day PBMC culture with coronavirus spike peptide pools or control peptides (ViraFEST assay). Unexposed donor CD4+ T cells predated the COVID-19 pandemic, collected 2011-2018. On days 3 and 7, half the medium was swapped for fresh IL-2-containing medium. This specimen belongs to a study of vaccination and CD4 T cells after COVID-19. Study context: Blood was drawn a median roughly 79 days post second dose, range 14 to 241. Cellular stimulation was performed using overlapping spike peptides derived from SARS-CoV-2, HCoV-NL63, HCoV-OC43 and HCoV-229E.

The Oncomine TCR Beta short-read assay was what sequenced the DNA obtained from cultured CD4+ T cells. Once CD4+ T cells had been cultured, genomic DNA was extracted from them. Using its own MiXCR run on the PCR reads, TCRdb lists one record per CDR3 protein. The table includes 10,000 or so distinct CDR3 sequences, more than 30% detected once. This clonotype was obtained from a human donor in good health. The sequencing sample was made of CD4+ T cells from blood, cultured in vitro. The V and J genes are TRBV2 and TRBJ2-2; the match to TRBD1 covers 9 bases. CDR3 region: CASSAQQGAGGELFF. The DNA for the CDR3 is TGTGCCAGCAGCGCCCAACAGGGGGCGGGCGGGGAGCTGTTTTTT.